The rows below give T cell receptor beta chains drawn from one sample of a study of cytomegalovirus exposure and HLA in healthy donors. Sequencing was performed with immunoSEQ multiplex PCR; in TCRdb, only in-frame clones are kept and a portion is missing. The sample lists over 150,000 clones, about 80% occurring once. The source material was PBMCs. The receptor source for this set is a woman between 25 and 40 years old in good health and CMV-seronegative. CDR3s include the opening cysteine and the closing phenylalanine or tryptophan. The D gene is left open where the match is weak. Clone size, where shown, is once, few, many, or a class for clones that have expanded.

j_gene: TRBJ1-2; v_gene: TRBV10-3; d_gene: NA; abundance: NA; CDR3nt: TGTGCCATCAGTGAGGGCGTACTACCTAACTATGGCTACACCTTC; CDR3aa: CAISEGVLPNYGYTF
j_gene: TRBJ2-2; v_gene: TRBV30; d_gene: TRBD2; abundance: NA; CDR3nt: TGTGCCTGGAGTGGGGGGACTAGCGGGAGTTCGGGCACCGGGGAGCTGTTTTTT; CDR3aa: CAWSGGTSGSSGTGELFF
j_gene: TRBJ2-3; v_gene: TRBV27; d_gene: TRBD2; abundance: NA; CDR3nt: TGTGCCAGCAGTCCCCTCCTCTTAGCGGGAGGGATCTCAGATACGCAGTATTTT; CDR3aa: CASSPLLLAGGISDTQYF
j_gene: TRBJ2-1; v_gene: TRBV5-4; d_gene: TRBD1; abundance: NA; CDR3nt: TGTGCCAGCAGCCGTAACAGGGGGCATGAGCAGTTCTTC; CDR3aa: CASSRNRGHEQFF
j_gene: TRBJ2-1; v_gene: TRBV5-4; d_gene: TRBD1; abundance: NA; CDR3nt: TGTGCCAGCAGCTTTAACAGGGGGCCCAACAATGAGCAGTTCTTC; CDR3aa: CASSFNRGPNNEQFF
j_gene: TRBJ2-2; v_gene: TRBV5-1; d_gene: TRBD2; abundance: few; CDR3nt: TGCGCCAGGGATGGGACTAGCGGGGGGGCTTCTTCGGGGACCGGGGAGCTGTTTTTT; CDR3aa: CARDGTSGGASSGTGELFF
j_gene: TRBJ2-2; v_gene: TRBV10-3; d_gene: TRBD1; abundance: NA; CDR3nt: TGTGCCATCAGTGTAGGACAGGGGGCAGGCGGGGAGCTGTTTTTT; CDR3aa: CAISVGQGAGGELFF
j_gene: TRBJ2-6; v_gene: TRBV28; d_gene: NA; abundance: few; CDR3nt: TGTGCCAGCAGTTTGAGCGGGCCAGGGGGGTCTGGGGCCAACGTCCTGACTTTC; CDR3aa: CASSLSGPGGSGANVLTF
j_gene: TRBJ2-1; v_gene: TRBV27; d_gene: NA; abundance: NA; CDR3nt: TGTGCCAGCAGTTTAGGGCAGTACAATGAGCAGTTCTTC; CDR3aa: CASSLGQYNEQFF
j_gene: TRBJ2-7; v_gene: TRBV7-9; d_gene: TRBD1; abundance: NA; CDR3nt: TGTGCCAGCAGCTTAGGGCAGGGCGACGGAACAGGGGAGTACTTC; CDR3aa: CASSLGQGDGTGEYF
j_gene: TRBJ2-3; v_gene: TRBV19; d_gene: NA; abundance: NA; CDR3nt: TGTGCCAGTAGTATCGACGCAGGGATAGATACGCAGTATTTT; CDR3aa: CASSIDAGIDTQYF
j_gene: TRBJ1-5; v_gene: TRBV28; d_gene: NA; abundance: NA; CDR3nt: TGTGCCAGCAGCCCCTTATATCAGCCCCAGCATTTT; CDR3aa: CASSPLYQPQHF
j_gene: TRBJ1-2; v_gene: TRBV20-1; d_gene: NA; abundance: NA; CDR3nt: TGCAGTTACGCAGTATATGGCTACACCTTC; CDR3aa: CSYAVYGYTF
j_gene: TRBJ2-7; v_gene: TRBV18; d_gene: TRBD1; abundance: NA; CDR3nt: TGTGCCAGCTCACCGAGGACAGGGAGGCGCTACGAGCAGTACTTC; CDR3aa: CASSPRTGRRYEQYF
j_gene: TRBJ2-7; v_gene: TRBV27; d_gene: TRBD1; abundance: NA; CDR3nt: TGTGCCAGCAGAGACGACAGGGGAACCTACGAGCAGTACTTC; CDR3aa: CASRDDRGTYEQYF
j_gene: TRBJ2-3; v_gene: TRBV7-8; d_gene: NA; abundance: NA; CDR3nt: TGTGCCAGCAGCCTAAGGCCAGGGTGGGAAACGCAGTATTTT; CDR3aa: CASSLRPGWETQYF
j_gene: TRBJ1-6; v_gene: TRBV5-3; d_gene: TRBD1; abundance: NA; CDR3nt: TGTGCCAGAAGCTTTTCTAGGGGGACAGGGGGGTCACCCCTCCACTTT; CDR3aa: CARSFSRGTGGSPLHF
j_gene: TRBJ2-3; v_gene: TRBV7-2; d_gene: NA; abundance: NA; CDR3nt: TGTGCCAGCAGCTCACTGGACACCCCCCTGAGCACAGATACGCAGTATTTT; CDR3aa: CASSSLDTPLSTDTQYF
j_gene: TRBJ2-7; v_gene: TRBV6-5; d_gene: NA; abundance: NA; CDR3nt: TGTGCCAGCAGTTTCCGGGGGTTCTACGAGCAGTACTTC; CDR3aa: CASSFRGFYEQYF
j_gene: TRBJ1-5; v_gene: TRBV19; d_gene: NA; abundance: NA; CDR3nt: TGTGCCAGTAGTATGGTTGCAGGGTACCAGCCCCAGCATTTT; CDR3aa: CASSMVAGYQPQHF
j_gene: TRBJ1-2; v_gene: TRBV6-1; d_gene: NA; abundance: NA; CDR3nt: TGTGCCGTCGAGGGGGACTATGGCTACACCTTC; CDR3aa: CAVEGDYGYTF
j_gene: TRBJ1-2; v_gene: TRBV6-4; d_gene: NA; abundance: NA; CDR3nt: TGTGCCAGCAGCCCAACTCGGACCGGGGGTTGCTACACCTTC; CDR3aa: CASSPTRTGGCYTF
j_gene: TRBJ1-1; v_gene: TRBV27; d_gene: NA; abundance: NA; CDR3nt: TGTGCCAGCAGTTTTTCCTCGAACACTGAAGCTTTCTTT; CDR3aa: CASSFSSNTEAFF
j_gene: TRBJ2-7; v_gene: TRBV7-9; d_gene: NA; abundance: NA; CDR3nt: TGTGCCAGCAGCTTGGGGACACCCTACGAGCAGTACTTC; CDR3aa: CASSLGTPYEQYF
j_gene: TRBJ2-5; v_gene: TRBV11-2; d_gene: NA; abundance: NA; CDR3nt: TGTGCCAGCAGCCTCTGGACACAAGACGGGGAGACCCAGTACTTC; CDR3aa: CASSLWTQDGETQYF
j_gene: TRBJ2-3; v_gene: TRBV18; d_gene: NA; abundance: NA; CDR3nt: TGTGCCAGCTCACCACGAGAGACTTTCACAGATACGCAGTATTTT; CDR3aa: CASSPRETFTDTQYF
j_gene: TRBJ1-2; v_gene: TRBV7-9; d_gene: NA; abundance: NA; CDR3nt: TGTGCCAGCAGCTCTCCCCGGGGCTATGGCTACACCTTC; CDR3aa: CASSSPRGYGYTF
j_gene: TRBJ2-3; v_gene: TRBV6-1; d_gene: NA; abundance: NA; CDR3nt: TGTGCCAGCAGTGACCCGGGACTGCGCACAGATACGCAGTATTTT; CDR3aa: CASSDPGLRTDTQYF
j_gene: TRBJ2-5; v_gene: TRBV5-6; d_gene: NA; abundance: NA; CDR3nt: TGTGCCAGCAGCTTGGCAGGAATCCGGCTGGAGACCCAGTACTTC; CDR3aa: CASSLAGIRLETQYF
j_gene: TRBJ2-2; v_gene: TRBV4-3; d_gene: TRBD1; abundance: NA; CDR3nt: TGCGCCAGCAGCCAAGGAGGGACAGGGGAATCTGCCGGGGAGCTGTTTTTT; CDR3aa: CASSQGGTGESAGELFF
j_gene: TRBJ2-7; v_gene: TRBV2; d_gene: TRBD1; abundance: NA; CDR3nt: TGTGCCAGCACCCGACAGGGGGATCGTTACGAGCAGTACTTC; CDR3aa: CASTRQGDRYEQYF
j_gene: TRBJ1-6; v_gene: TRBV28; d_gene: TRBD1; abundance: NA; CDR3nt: TGTGCCATCACTAGATCCGGGACAGGGGGATCACCCCTCCACTTT; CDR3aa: CAITRSGTGGSPLHF
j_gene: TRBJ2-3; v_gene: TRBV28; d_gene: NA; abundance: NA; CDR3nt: TGTGCCAGCAGCCGTGGTGAGACAGATACGCAGTATTTT; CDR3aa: CASSRGETDTQYF
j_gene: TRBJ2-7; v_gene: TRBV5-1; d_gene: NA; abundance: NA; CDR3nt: TGCGCCAGCAGTCTTGGAACAGGGTACTCCTACGAGCAGTACTTC; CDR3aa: CASSLGTGYSYEQYF
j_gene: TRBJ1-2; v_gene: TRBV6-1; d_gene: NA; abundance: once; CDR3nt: TGTGCCAGCAGTTATGTCGGGGGATGGGGCTACACCTTC; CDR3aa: CASSYVGGWGYTF
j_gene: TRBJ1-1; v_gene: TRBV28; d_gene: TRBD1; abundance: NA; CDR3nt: TGTGCCAGCAGTTTAGGGGGACAGGGAAGCCCTGAAGCTTTCTTT; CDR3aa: CASSLGGQGSPEAFF
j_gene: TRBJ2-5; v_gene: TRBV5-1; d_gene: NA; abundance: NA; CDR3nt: TGCGCCAGCAGCTTCTTGTCCGGGTTGGAGACCCAGTACTTC; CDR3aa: CASSFLSGLETQYF
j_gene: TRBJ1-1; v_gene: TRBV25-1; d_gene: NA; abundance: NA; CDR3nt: TGTGCCAGCAGTGCGGCAGCGGACTCTGCTGAAGCTTTCTTT; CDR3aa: CASSAAADSAEAFF
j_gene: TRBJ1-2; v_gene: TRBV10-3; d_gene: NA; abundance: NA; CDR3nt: TGTGCCATCAGTGAGTTGATCCGCGGAGCCAATGTTGTGGACTATGGCTACACCTTC; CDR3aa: CAISELIRGANVVDYGYTF
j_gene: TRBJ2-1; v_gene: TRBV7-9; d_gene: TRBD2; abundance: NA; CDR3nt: TGTGCCAGCAGCTTGCCGGGACTAGCCTATGAGCAGTTCTTC; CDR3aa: CASSLPGLAYEQFF
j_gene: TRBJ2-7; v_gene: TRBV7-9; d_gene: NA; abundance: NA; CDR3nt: TGTTCCAGCAGCTTAGCTCAGGGGCGGTTTTACGAGCAGTACTTC; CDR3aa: CSSSLAQGRFYEQYF
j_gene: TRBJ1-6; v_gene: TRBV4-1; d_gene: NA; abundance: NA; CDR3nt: TGCGCCAGCAGCCAAGCAGGGGTTTCTAATTCACCCCTCCACTTT; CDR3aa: CASSQAGVSNSPLHF
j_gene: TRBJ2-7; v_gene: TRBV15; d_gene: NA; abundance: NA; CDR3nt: TGTGCCACCAGCAGAGTTACCCCTAGCGAGGCCTACGAGCAGTACTTC; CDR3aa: CATSRVTPSEAYEQYF
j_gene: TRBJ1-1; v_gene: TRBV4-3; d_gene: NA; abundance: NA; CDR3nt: TGCGCCAGCAGCCAAGACTCAGGATTAGCTGAAGCTTTCTTT; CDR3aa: CASSQDSGLAEAFF
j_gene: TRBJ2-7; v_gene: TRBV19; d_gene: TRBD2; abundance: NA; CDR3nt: TGTGCCAGTAGTCTCCAGCGGGGTACCTACGAGCAGTACTTC; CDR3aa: CASSLQRGTYEQYF
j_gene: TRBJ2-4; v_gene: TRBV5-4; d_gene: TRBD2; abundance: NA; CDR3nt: TGTGCCAGCAGCTTAGCGGGGGATTTAGCCAAAAACATTCAGTACTTC; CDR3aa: CASSLAGDLAKNIQYF
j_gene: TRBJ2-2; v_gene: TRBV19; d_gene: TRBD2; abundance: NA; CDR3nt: TGTGCCGGTAGTACCGGACTAGCGGGACAAACCGGGGAGCTGTTTTTT; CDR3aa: CAGSTGLAGQTGELFF
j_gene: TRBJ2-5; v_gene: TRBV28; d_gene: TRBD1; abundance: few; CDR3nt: TGTGCCAGCAGCCGTATGGGGACAGACCAAGAGACCCAGTACTTC; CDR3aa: CASSRMGTDQETQYF
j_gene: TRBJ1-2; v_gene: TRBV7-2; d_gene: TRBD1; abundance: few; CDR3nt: TGTGCCAGCAGCGTCGACAGGGTCTATGGCTACACCTTC; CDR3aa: CASSVDRVYGYTF